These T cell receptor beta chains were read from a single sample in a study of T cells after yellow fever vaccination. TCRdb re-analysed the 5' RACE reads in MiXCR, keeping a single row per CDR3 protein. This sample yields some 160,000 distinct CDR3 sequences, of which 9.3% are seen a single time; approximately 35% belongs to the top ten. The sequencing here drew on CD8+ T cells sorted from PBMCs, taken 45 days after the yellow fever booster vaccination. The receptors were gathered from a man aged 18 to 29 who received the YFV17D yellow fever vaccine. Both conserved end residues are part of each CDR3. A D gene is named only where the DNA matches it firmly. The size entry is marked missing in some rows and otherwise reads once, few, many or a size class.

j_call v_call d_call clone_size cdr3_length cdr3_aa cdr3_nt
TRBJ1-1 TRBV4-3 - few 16 CASSQGARAGNTEAFF TGCGCCAGCAGCCAAGGAGCCAGGGCCGGTAACACTGAAGCTTTCTTT
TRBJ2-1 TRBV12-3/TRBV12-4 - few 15 CASSPPNGQYNEQFF TGTGCCAGCAGCCCACCTAATGGACAGTACAATGAGCAGTTCTTC
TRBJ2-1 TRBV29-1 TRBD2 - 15 CSGASGEIPYNEQFF TGCAGCGGGGCTAGCGGGGAGATCCCCTACAATGAGCAGTTCTTC
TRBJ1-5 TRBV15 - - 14 CATSMGRGNQPQHF TGTGCCACCAGCATGGGCCGGGGTAATCAGCCCCAGCATTTT
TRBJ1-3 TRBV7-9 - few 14 CASSSVGSGNTIYF TGTGCCAGCAGCTCCGTGGGCTCTGGAAACACCATATATTTT
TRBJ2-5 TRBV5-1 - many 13 CASKGGNEETQYF TGCGCCAGCAAGGGGGGGAACGAGGAGACCCAGTACTTC
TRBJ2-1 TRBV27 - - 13 CASTPLDDKKQFF TGTGCCAGCACCCCCCTGGACGACAAAAAGCAGTTCTTC
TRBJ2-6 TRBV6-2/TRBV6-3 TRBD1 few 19 CASSYYRQGSFSGANVLTF TGTGCCAGCAGTTACTATCGACAGGGATCCTTCTCTGGGGCCAACGTCCTGACTTTC
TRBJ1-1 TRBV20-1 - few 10 CSAVVAEAFF TGCAGTGCAGTAGTCGCTGAAGCTTTCTTT
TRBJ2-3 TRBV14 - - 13 CASSQDPRGTQYF TGTGCCAGCAGCCAAGATCCCCGGGGTACGCAGTATTTT
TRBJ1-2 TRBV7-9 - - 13 CASSLLTGYGYTF TGTGCCAGCAGCCTCCTGACAGGCTATGGCTACACCTTC
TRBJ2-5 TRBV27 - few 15 CASSSGTTNQETQYF TGTGCCAGCAGTAGCGGAACGACAAACCAAGAGACCCAGTACTTC
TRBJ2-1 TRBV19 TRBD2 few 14 CASTLAGGYNEQFF TGTGCCAGTACCCTAGCGGGGGGATACAATGAGCAGTTCTTC
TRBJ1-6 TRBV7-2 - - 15 CASSLPDSYNSPLHF TGTGCCAGCAGCTTACCTGACTCCTATAATTCACCCCTCCACTTT
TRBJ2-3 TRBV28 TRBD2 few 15 CASSVSGGSTDTQYF TGTGCCAGCAGTGTTAGCGGGGGTAGCACAGATACGCAGTATTTT
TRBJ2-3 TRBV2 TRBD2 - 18 CASSDLGGGLAGTDTQYF TGTGCCAGCAGTGATTTAGGGGGGGGACTAGCGGGCACAGATACGCAGTATTTT
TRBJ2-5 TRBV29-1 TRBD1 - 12 CSVGQGGETQYF TGCAGCGTGGGACAGGGAGGAGAGACCCAGTACTTC
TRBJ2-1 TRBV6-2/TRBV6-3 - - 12 CASSYAQLEQFF TGTGCCAGCAGTTACGCCCAGCTTGAGCAGTTCTTC
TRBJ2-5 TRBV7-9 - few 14 CASSYRDLEETQYF TGTGCCAGCAGCTACCGGGACTTAGAGGAGACCCAGTACTTC
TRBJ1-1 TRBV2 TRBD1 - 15 CASRTTGGPRFEAFF TGTGCCAGCAGGACGACAGGGGGCCCCAGGTTTGAAGCTTTCTTT
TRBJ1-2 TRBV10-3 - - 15 CAISERFEENYGYTF TGTGCCATCAGTGAGCGGTTCGAAGAGAACTATGGCTACACCTTC
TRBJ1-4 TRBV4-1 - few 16 CASSHRTVVTNEKLFF TGCGCCAGCAGCCATCGGACAGTGGTGACTAATGAAAAACTGTTTTTT
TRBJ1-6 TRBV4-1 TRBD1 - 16 CASSRTGTGNESPLHF TGCGCCAGCAGCCGGACCGGGACAGGGAATGAATCACCCCTCCACTTT
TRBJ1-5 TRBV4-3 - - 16 CASSQEIGQTNQPQHF TGCGCCAGCAGCCAAGAGATAGGACAGACAAATCAGCCCCAGCATTTT
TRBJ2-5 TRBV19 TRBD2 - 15 CASSIFAGGPETQYF TGTGCCAGTAGTATATTCGCGGGGGGGCCGGAGACCCAGTACTTC
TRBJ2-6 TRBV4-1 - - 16 CASSPREYSGANVLTF TGCGCCAGCAGCCCCAGGGAGTACTCTGGGGCCAACGTCCTGACTTTC
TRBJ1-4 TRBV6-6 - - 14 CASTPDRPYEKLFF TGTGCCAGCACTCCCGACAGGCCGTATGAAAAACTGTTTTTT
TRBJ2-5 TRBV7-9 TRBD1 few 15 CASSIPGTVQETQYF TGTGCCAGCAGCATTCCGGGGACAGTCCAAGAGACCCAGTACTTC